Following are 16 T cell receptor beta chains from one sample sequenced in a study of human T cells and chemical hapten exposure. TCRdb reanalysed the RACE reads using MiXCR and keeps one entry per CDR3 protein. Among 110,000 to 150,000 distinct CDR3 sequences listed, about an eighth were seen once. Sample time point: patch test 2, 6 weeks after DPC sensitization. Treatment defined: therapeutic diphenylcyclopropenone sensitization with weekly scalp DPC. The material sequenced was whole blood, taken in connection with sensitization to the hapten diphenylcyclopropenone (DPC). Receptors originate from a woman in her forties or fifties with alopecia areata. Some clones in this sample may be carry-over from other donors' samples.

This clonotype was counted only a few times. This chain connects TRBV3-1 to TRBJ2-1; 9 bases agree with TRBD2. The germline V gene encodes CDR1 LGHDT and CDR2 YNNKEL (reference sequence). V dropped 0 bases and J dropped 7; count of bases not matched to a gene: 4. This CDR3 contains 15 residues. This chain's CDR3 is CASSQDGREGNEQFF. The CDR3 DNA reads TGTGCCAGCAGCCAAGACGGGCGGGAGGGGAATGAGCAGTTCTTC.

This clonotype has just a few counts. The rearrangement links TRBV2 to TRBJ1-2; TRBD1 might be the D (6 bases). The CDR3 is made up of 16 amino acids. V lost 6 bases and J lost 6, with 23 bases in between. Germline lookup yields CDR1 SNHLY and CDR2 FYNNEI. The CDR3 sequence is CASSQKGGDPPDGYTF. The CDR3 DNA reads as TGTGCCAGCAGCCAAAAGGGGGGGGATCCTCCGGATGGCTACACCTTC.

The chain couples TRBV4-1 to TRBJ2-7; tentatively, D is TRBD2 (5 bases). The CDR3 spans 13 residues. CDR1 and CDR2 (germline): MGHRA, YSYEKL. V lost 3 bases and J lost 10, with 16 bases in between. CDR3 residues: CASSHPSRDYQYF. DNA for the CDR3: TGCGCCAGCAGCCATCCGTCCCGGGATTATCAGTACTTC.

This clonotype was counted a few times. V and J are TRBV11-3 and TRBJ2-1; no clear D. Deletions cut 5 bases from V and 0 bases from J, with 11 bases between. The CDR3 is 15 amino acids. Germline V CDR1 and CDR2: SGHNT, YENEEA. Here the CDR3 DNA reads TGTGCCAGCAGCGGCAAGGCGAGCTCCTACAATGAGCAGTTCTTC. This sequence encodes CASSGKASSYNEQFF.

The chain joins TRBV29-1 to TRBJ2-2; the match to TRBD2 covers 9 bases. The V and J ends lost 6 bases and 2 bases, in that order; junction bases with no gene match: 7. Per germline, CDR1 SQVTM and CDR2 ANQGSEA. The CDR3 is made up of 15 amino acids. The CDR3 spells CSVAPLAGNTGELFF. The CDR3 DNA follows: TGCAGCGTCGCCCCACTAGCGGGTAACACCGGGGAGCTGTTTTTT.

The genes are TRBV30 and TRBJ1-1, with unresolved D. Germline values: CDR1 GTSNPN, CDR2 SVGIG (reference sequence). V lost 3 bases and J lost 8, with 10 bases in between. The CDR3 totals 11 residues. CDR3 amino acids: CAWSRRREAFF. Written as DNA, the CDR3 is TGTGCCTGGAGCCGTCGGAGAGAAGCTTTCTTT.

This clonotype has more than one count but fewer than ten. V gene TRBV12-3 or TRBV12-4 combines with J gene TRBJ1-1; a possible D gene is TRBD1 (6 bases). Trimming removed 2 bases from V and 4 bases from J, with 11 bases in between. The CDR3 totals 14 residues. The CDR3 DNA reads TGTGCCAGCAGTTTACAGGGGCAGGGCACTGAAGCTTTCTTT. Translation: CASSLQGQGTEAFF.

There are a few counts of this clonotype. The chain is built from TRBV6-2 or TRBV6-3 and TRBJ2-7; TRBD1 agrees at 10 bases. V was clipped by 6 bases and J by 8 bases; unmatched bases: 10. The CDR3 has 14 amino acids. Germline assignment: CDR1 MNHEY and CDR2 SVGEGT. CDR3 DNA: TGTGCCAGCAGATCCGGGACAGGGGTTTGGCAGCAGTACTTC. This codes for CASRSGTGVWQQYF.

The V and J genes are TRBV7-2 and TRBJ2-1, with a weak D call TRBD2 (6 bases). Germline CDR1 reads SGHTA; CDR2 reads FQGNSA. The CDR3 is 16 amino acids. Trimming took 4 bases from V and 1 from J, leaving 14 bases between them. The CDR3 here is CASSSADGLSYNEQFF. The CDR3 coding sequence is TGTGCCAGCAGCTCCGCGGATGGACTATCCTACAATGAGCAGTTCTTC.

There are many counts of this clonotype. CDR3 DNA: TGTGCCAGCAGCCGGGGACTAGCGGGAGGCCTCGGGACCCAGTACTTC. Protein product: CASSRGLAGGLGTQYF. This chain connects TRBV7-2 to TRBJ2-5, with 15 bases identical to TRBD2. Germline V CDR1 and CDR2: SGHTA, FQGNSA. CDR3 size: 16 residues. Losses at the gene ends were 5 bases for V and 7 bases for J; bases not matched to a gene: 8.

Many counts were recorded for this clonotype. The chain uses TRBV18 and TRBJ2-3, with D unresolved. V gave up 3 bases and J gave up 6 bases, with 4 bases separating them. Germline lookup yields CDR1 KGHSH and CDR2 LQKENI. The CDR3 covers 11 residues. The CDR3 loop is CASSPEDTQYF. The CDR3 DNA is TGTGCCAGCTCACCGGAGGATACGCAGTATTTT.

This CDR3 is CASSKGNGYNEQFF. In DNA form, the CDR3 reads TGTGCCAGCAGCAAAGGAAACGGTTACAATGAGCAGTTCTTC. J is TRBJ2-1 and V is TRBV21-1. TRBV21-1 is termed a pseudogene. The CDR3 has 14 residues.

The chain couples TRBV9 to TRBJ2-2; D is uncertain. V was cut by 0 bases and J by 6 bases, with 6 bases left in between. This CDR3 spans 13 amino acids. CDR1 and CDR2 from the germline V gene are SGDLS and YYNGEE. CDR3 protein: CASSVVMAGELFF. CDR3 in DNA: TGTGCCAGCAGCGTAGTGATGGCCGGGGAGCTGTTTTTT.

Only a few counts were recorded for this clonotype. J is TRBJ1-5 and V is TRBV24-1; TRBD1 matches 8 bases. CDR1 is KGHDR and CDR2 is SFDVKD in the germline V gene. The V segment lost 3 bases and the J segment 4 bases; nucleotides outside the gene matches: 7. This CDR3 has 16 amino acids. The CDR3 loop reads CATSDRTGGGNQPQHF. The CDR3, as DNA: TGTGCCACCAGTGATCGAACAGGGGGTGGGAATCAGCCCCAGCATTTT.

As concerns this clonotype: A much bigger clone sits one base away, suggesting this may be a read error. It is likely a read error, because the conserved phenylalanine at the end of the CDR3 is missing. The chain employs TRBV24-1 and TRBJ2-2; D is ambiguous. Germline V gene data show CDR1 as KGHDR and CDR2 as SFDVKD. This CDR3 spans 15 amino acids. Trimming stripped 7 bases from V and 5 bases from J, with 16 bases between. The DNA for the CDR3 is TGTGCCACCAGCCTCGGAAGGGTTCGGACCGGGGAGCTGTTTTTG. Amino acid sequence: CATSLGRVRTGELFL.

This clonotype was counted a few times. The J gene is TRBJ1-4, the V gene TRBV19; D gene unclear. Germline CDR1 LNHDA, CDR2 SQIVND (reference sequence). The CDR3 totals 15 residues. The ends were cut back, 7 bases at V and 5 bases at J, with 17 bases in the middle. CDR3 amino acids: CASTRLGYGNEKLFF. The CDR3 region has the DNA TGTGCCAGTACCCGGTTGGGGTATGGGAATGAAAAACTGTTTTTT.